A selection of T cell receptor beta chains follows, all from one sample in a study of beta chain features in type 1 diabetes. The table came from immunoSEQ multiplex PCR; TCRdb's copy has only in-frame clones and leaves some out. Of 110,000 to 150,000 clones in the sample, about a tenth were seen once. The specimen was central memory CD4+ T cells from blood. The receptors stem from a woman between 40 and 55 years old in good health. Each CDR3 is given with its conserved first and last residue. The order of the fields is CDR3 length, D gene, V gene, J gene, clone size, CDR3 DNA, CDR3 protein. D genes are given only for firm matches. Clone size is not always given. Where it is, it says once, few, many or a class for expanded clones.

cdr3_length: 12; d_call: TRBD2; v_call: TRBV28; j_call: TRBJ2-1; clone_size: few; cdr3_nt: TGTGCCACGGGACTAGCGGGGTTTGAGCAGTTCTTC; cdr3_aa: CATGLAGFEQFF
cdr3_length: 11; d_call: -; v_call: TRBV29-1; j_call: TRBJ1-2; clone_size: -; cdr3_nt: TGCAGCGCTAGGGACACCCTAGACTACACCTTC; cdr3_aa: CSARDTLDYTF
cdr3_length: 13; d_call: -; v_call: TRBV5-1; j_call: TRBJ2-1; clone_size: few; cdr3_nt: TGCGCCAGCAGCTTGTTGTCCCCAAATGAGCAGTTCTTC; cdr3_aa: CASSLLSPNEQFF
cdr3_length: 16; d_call: TRBD2; v_call: TRBV5-1; j_call: TRBJ2-5; clone_size: few; cdr3_nt: TGCGCCAGCAGCTTGGAGGGACTAGGTGCCCAAGAGACCCAGTACTTC; cdr3_aa: CASSLEGLGAQETQYF
cdr3_length: 14; d_call: -; v_call: TRBV4-2; j_call: TRBJ2-5; clone_size: -; cdr3_nt: TGTGCCAGCAGCTTGGGACTCGCACAAGAGACCCAGTACTTC; cdr3_aa: CASSLGLAQETQYF
cdr3_length: 13; d_call: -; v_call: TRBV19; j_call: TRBJ1-5; clone_size: -; cdr3_nt: TGTGCCATCGGACTTACTCCCAATCAGCCCCAGCATTTT; cdr3_aa: CAIGLTPNQPQHF
cdr3_length: 14; d_call: -; v_call: TRBV11-2; j_call: TRBJ2-1; clone_size: -; cdr3_nt: TGTGCCAGCAGCTTAGTACGGGGGTTCAATGAGCAGTTCTTC; cdr3_aa: CASSLVRGFNEQFF
cdr3_length: 16; d_call: -; v_call: TRBV4-1; j_call: TRBJ1-2; clone_size: few; cdr3_nt: TGCGCCAGCAGCCAAAACCCCCGACAGATTCTCTATGGCTACACCTTC; cdr3_aa: CASSQNPRQILYGYTF
cdr3_length: 11; d_call: -; v_call: TRBV18; j_call: TRBJ2-1; clone_size: few; cdr3_nt: TGTGCCAGCTCACCAGAGAATGAGCAGTTCTTC; cdr3_aa: CASSPENEQFF
cdr3_length: 16; d_call: TRBD1; v_call: TRBV5-5; j_call: TRBJ1-5; clone_size: few; cdr3_nt: TGTGCCAGCAGCCTTGGACAGGGGAGGTGGAATCAGCCCCAGCATTTT; cdr3_aa: CASSLGQGRWNQPQHF
cdr3_length: 15; d_call: -; v_call: TRBV5-5; j_call: TRBJ2-2; clone_size: -; cdr3_nt: TGTGCCAGCAGCCTGGACAGAGCGAACACCGGGGAGCTGTTTTTT; cdr3_aa: CASSLDRANTGELFF
cdr3_length: 13; d_call: TRBD1; v_call: TRBV6-6; j_call: TRBJ2-5; clone_size: few; cdr3_nt: TGTGCCAGCAGCCAACAGGGGGTCGGGACCCAGTACTTC; cdr3_aa: CASSQQGVGTQYF
cdr3_length: 15; d_call: -; v_call: TRBV4-3; j_call: TRBJ1-5; clone_size: few; cdr3_nt: TGCGCCAGCAGCCAAGAAGCCGGGGGAGATCAGCCCCAGCATTTT; cdr3_aa: CASSQEAGGDQPQHF
cdr3_length: 14; d_call: TRBD1; v_call: TRBV27; j_call: TRBJ2-7; clone_size: -; cdr3_nt: TGTGCCAGCAGTCCGTACGACAGGGCCTACGAGCAGTACTTC; cdr3_aa: CASSPYDRAYEQYF
cdr3_length: 14; d_call: -; v_call: TRBV9; j_call: TRBJ1-4; clone_size: few; cdr3_nt: TGTGCCAGCAGCGCAACAGGGTCCCGGGAAAAACTGTTTTTT; cdr3_aa: CASSATGSREKLFF
cdr3_length: 14; d_call: TRBD2; v_call: TRBV6-1; j_call: TRBJ2-5; clone_size: few; cdr3_nt: TGTGCCAGCAGGGCGACTAGCGGGCAAGAGACCCAGTACTTC; cdr3_aa: CASRATSGQETQYF
cdr3_length: 14; d_call: TRBD1; v_call: TRBV6-6; j_call: TRBJ1-2; clone_size: -; cdr3_nt: TGTGCCAGCAGGGACAGGGGGGGAAACTATGGCTACACCTTC; cdr3_aa: CASRDRGGNYGYTF
cdr3_length: 12; d_call: -; v_call: TRBV28; j_call: TRBJ1-5; clone_size: few; cdr3_nt: TGTGCCACCCTATGGGCGAATCAGCCCCAGCATTTT; cdr3_aa: CATLWANQPQHF
cdr3_length: 15; d_call: TRBD2; v_call: TRBV2; j_call: TRBJ2-2; clone_size: few; cdr3_nt: TGTGCCAGCAAAGGAGAGCTAGCGGGCACCGGGGAGCTGTTTTTT; cdr3_aa: CASKGELAGTGELFF
cdr3_length: 17; d_call: TRBD1; v_call: TRBV2; j_call: TRBJ1-1; clone_size: -; cdr3_nt: TGTGCCAGCAGGGGGGTCGAACAGGGGGCGAGGTGGACTGAAGCTTTCTTT; cdr3_aa: CASRGVEQGARWTEAFF
cdr3_length: 14; d_call: TRBD1; v_call: TRBV2; j_call: TRBJ1-5; clone_size: -; cdr3_nt: TGTGCCAGCAGTCCGGACAGGCGAGATCAGCCCCAGCATTTT; cdr3_aa: CASSPDRRDQPQHF
cdr3_length: 14; d_call: -; v_call: TRBV5-1; j_call: TRBJ1-6; clone_size: once; cdr3_nt: TGCGCCAGCAGCTTTCGGACGGGAAATTCACCCCTCCACTTT; cdr3_aa: CASSFRTGNSPLHF